This TCR beta chain was obtained from a study of beta chain features in type 1 diabetes (dated by TCRdb to 2017 to 2018). Regarding the research as a whole: Mean age, gender distribution, total cell number and subset yield were not different between patients and healthy donors. A total of 100 million to 110 million sorted cells were examined across all samples, and a strong correlation was observed between cell number per subset and RNA yield. In the study, TCRB repertoires of sorted circulating CD4+ T cell subsets from recently diagnosed type 1 diabetes patients were compared with those of matched healthy donors. Naive and central memory subsets were obtained from all 30 or so donors, but regulatory and stem cell-like memory subsets were isolated from only 8 patients and roughly eight healthy donors.

This clone turned up a few times. Its antigen is still unknown. No qualities accompany the bases; no much larger clone lies one base away. Study-wide conclusions, independent of this receptor: A moderate but significant shortening of TCRB CDR3 length was observed in type 1 diabetes patients in all four CD4+ subsets. PCR may preferentially amplify shorter templates, but because patient and control samples were amplified and corrected together, any resulting skew would affect both groups equally. Because cDNA rather than genomic DNA was sequenced, highly expressing activated cells could have been over-represented, although no difference in activation and CD3 levels was found between groups. The naive, central memory and regulatory TCRB repertoires appeared to resemble one another more closely among patients than among healthy donors. At VDJ recombination sites, patients with type 1 diabetes made fewer insertions and deleted more nucleotides, a pattern implying thymic rearrangement abnormalities. Because small numbers of individuals were included in the HLA sub-analyses, any influence of HLA type on TCRB rearrangement was left unresolved.

All of the isolated RNA was reverse transcribed with the High Capacity cDNA Reverse Transcription Kit, so expressed TCRB transcripts were sequenced. Naive, central memory and regulatory T cell samples underwent deep immunoSEQ sequencing, averaging roughly 3.4 million total reads per sample. After sorted cells were lysed in RLT buffer, RNA was extracted with DNase-treated RNeasy Micro or Mini kits, with the choice depending on cell number. To prevent cross-contamination, every cell subset was processed on its own, while patient and healthy donor samples were processed together. The immunoSEQ multiplex PCR was used to amplify TCRB sequences from cDNA, yielding 87-bp fragments that span the CDR3 region. Amplicons were sequenced on the Illumina HiSeq platform. On the authors' methods: PCR bias was computationally corrected using synthetic template baselines, reads within Hamming distance 2 were collapsed, and singletons that could not be merged were discarded. Reads were aligned to IMGT to assign V, D and J genes, CDR3 length, and insertions or deletions at six rearrangement sites. Clonotype counts were normalized to sorted cell number within each subset before computing true diversity and Gini coefficients with the tcR R package. The overlap coefficient, calculated on TCRB nucleotide sequences, was used to quantify repertoire sharing. In TCRdb, the immuneACCESS table is reduced to in-frame sequences with V and J assigned. These tables do not hold every clone; where another copy was compared, an unresolved V gene accounts for under half, and the others remain unexplained. V and J calls and clone size are copied from that table; D and trimming were computed from the DNA. This sample is represented by 150,000 or so clones; nearly 9.5% of them were singletons. The ten largest clones capture 0.6% to 0.85% of the sample.

From each donor, a single peripheral blood sample of 95 to 150 mL on average was drawn into heparinised tubes. Naive, central memory, regulatory and stem cell-like memory CD4+ T cells were sorted on a BD FACSAria II using a panel including CD45RO, CCR7, CD25, CD127, CD95 and CD27. Purity was above 98% for every sorted population. PBMCs were separated immediately by Lymphoprep density gradient centrifugation and were stained directly, without being cultured. Samples were stained and sorted in pairs, with one healthy donor and one patient per experiment, so that batch effects were minimized. V is trimmed back by 4 bases and J by 4 bases, and the junction contains 9 bases that no gene match accounts for. The CDR3, cysteine through phenylalanine, is 14 amino acids long. CDR3 DNA only is kept here, 42 bases in frame from base 1. The germline V gene specifies SQVTM as CDR1 and ANQGSEA as CDR2.

This receptor was obtained from a man aged 18 to 30 in good health. Sequences were obtained from central memory CD4+ T cells from blood. The rearrangement combines TRBV29-1 with TRBJ2-7; 8 nucleotides in the junction match TRBD1. The nucleotides are TGCAGCGTTGGGAAGGACAGGGTCAGGTACGAGCAGTACTTC. Its protein is CSVGKDRVRYEQYF.